Reported below is one T cell receptor beta chain. Antigen unknown. The record originates from a study of cytomegalovirus exposure and HLA in healthy donors. Vbeta (60) and Jbeta (13) primers were used in the PCR. Some clones are missing from TCRdb's copy, which holds only in-frame ones; the method was immunoSEQ multiplex PCR. Altogether some 190,000 clones are present, around 80% being singletons, with the ten largest covering roughly 1.4%. Study conclusions and caveats: Researchers catalogued some 160 TCR beta chains as cytomegalovirus-associated. Most TCR sequences proved rare, with some public TCRs found in many donors. An analysis that was carried out later associated 16,951 TCR beta sequences with HLA alleles at 0.05 false discovery rate. Fewer N-insertions (relative to the roughly 630-donor mean) were reportedly seen in an Asian-associated ancestry cluster in a later analysis.

V was pared by 4 bases and J by 5 bases, with 17 bases between. CDR3 length: 15 amino acids. CDR1 and CDR2 from the germline V gene are SGHAT and FQNNGV. The clonotype originates from a girl aged 5-17 years in good health and CMV-seropositive. Sequencing was carried out using PBMCs. The rearrangement links TRBV11-2 to TRBJ2-5; D perhaps matches TRBD1 (5 bases). The CDR3 region has the DNA TGTGCCAGCAGCTCCTCGACTCAATCAGGGGAGACCCAGTACTTC. It specifies CASSSSTQSGETQYF.